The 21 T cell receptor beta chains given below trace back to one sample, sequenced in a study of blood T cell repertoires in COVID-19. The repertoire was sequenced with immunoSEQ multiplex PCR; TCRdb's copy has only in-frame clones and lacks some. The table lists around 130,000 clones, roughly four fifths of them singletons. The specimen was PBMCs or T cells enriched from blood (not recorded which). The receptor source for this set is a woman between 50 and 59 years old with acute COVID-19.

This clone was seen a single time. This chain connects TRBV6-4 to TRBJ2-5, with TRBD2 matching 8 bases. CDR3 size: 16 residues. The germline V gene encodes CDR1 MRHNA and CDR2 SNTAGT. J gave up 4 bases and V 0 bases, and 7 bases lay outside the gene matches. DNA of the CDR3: TGTGCCAGCAGTGACTCGGTGCGGGAGGATCGAGAGACCCAGTACTTC. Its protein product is CASSDSVREDRETQYF.

The CDR3 DNA sequence: TGTGCCAGCAGCCTTCTCGCGGCCTACGAGCAGTACTTC. Translation gives CASSLLAAYEQYF. The gene calls are TRBV12-3 or TRBV12-4 and TRBJ2-7; D gene uncertain. Trimming removed 6 bases from V and 2 bases from J, with 11 bases in between. The CDR3 totals 13 residues.

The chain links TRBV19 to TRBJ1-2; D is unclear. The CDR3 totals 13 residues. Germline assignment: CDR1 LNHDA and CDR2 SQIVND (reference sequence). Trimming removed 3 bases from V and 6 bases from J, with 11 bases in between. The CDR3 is CASSMGRLDGYTF. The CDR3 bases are TGTGCCAGTAGTATGGGCAGGCTGGATGGCTACACCTTC.

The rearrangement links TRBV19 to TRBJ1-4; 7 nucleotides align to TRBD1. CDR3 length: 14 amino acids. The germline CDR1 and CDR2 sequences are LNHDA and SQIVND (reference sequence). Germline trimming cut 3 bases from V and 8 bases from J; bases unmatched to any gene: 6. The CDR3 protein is CASSIQGDREKLFF. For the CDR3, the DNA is TGTGCCAGTAGTATCCAGGGGGACCGAGAAAAACTGTTTTTT.

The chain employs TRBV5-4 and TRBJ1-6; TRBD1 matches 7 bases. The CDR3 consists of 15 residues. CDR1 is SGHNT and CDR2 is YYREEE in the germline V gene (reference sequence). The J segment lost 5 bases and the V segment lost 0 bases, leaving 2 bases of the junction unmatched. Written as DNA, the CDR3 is TGTGCCAGCAGCTTGGTGGGACAGAATAATTCACCCCTCCACTTT. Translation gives CASSLVGQNNSPLHF.

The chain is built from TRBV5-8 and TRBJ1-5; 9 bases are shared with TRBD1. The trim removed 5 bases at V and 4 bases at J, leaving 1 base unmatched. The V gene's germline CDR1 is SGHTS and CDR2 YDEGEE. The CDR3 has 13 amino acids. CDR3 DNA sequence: TGTGCCAGCAGTGGACAGGGGAATCAGCCCCAGCATTTT. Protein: CASSGQGNQPQHF.

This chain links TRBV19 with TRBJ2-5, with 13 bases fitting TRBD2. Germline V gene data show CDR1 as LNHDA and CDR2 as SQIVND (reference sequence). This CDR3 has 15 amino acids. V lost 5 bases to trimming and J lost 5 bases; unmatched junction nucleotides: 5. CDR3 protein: CASSPRTSGSETQYF. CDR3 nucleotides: TGTGCCAGTAGTCCCCGGACTAGCGGGAGTGAGACCCAGTACTTC.

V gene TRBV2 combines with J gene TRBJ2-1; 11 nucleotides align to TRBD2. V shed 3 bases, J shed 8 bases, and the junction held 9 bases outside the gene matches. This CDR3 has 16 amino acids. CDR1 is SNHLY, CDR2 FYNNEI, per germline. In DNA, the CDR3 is TGTGCCAGCAGTGATTGGCTAGCGGGAGGTGTTTATGAGCAGTTCTTC. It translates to CASSDWLAGGVYEQFF.

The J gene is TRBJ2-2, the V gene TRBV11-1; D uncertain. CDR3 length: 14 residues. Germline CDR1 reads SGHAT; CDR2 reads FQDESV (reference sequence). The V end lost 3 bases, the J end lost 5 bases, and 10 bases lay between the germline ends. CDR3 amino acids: CASSFIHLTGELFF. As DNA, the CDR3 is TGTGCCAGCAGCTTCATCCACTTAACCGGGGAGCTGTTTTTT. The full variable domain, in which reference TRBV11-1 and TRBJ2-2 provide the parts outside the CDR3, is EAEVAQSPRYKITEKSQAVAFWCDPISGHATLYWYRQILGQGPELLVQFQDESVVDDSQLPKDRFSAERLKGVDSTLKIQPAELGDSAMYLCASSFIHLTGELFFGEGSRLTVL.

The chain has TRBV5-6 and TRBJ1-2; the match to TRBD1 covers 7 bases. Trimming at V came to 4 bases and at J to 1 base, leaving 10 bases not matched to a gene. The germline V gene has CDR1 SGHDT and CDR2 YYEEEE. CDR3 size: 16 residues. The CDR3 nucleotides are TGTGCCAGCAGCGAACCCGGGACAGAAAATAACTATGGCTACACCTTC. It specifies CASSEPGTENNYGYTF.

Here the CDR3 reads CASRDGTGTTGELFF. The CDR3 DNA reads as TGTGCCAGCAGAGACGGGACAGGGACAACCGGGGAGCTGTTTTTT. The rearrangement links TRBV2 to TRBJ2-2; 9 nucleotides agree with TRBD1. The CDR3 extends over 15 amino acids. The ends lost 6 bases at V and 5 bases at J; junction bases unmatched: 7. Germline V gene sequence: CDR1 SNHLY, CDR2 FYNNEI.

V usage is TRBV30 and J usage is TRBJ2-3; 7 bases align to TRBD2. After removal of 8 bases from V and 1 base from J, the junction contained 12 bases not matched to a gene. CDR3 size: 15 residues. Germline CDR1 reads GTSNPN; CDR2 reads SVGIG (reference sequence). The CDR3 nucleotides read TGTGCCGGGGGGGAGAAGACCTCACGCACAGATACGCAGTATTTT. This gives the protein CAGGEKTSRTDTQYF.

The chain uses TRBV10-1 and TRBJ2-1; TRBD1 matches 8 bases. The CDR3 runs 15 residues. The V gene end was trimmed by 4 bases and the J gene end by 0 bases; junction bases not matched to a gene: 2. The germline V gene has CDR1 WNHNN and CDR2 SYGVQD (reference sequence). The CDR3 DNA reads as TGCGCCAGCAGTGGTGGACAGGGCTCCTACAATGAGCAGTTCTTC. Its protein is CASSGGQGSYNEQFF.

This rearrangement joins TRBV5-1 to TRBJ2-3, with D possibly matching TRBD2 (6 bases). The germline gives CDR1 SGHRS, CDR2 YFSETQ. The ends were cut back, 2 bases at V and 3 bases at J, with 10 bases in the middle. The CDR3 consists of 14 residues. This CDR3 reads CASSFNGGTDTQYF. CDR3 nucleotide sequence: TGCGCCAGCAGCTTTAATGGGGGGACAGATACGCAGTATTTT.

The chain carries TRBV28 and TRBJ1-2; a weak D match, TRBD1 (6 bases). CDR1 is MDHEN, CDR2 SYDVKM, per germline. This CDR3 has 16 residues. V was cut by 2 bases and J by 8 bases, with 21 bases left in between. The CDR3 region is CASSLPTPGQGNGYTF. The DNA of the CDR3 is TGTGCCAGCAGTTTACCTACTCCCGGGCAGGGGAACGGCTACACCTTC.

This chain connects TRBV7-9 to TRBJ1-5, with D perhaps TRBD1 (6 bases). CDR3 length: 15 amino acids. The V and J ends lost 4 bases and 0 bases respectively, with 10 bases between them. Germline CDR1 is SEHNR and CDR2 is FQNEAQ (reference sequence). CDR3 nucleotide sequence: TGTGCCAGCAGCTGGGGGGGGGCTAGCAATCAGCCCCAGCATTTT. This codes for CASSWGGASNQPQHF. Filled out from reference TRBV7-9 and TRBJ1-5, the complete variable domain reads DTGVSQNPRHKITKRGQNVTFRCDPISEHNRLYWYRQTLGQGPEFLTYFQNEAQLEKSRLLSDRFSAERPKGSFSTLEIQRTEQGDSAMYLCASSWGGASNQPQHFGDGTRLSIL.

The CDR3 sequence is CASSYDQRAEQFF. CDR3 nucleotides: TGTGCCAGCAGTTACGACCAGCGGGCTGAGCAGTTCTTC. The V gene is TRBV6-2 or TRBV6-3, the J gene TRBJ2-1; D possibly corresponds to TRBD2 (6 bases). CDR3 length equals 13 residues. V dropped 2 bases and J dropped 9 bases, with 11 bases sitting between them. Germline V CDR1 and CDR2: MNHEY, SVGEGT.

The CDR3 here is CASSTHRGPTDTQYF. CDR3 bases: TGTGCCAGCAGTACCCATCGAGGGCCCACAGATACGCAGTATTTT. V usage is TRBV28 and J usage is TRBJ2-3, with D possibly being TRBD2 (5 bases). Between the trimmed V and J ends, which lost 5 bases and 2 bases, there was a span of 14 bases. Looked up from germline, CDR1 is MDHEN and CDR2 is SYDVKM. The CDR3 has 15 amino acids.

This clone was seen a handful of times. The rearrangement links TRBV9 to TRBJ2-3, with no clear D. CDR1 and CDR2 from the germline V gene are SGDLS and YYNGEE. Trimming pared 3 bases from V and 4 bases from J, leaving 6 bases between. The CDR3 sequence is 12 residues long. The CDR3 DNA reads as TGTGCCAGCAGCGCACGGGCAGATACGCAGTATTTT. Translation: CASSARADTQYF.

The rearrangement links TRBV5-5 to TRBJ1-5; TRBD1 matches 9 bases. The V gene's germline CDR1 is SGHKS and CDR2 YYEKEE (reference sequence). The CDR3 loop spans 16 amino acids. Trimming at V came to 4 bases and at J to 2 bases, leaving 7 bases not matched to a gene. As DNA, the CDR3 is TGTGCCAGCAGCCATGGGCGGGACAGGGGCAATCAGCCCCAGCATTTT. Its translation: CASSHGRDRGNQPQHF. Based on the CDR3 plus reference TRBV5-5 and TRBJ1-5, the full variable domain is DAGVTQSPTHLIKTRGQQVTLRCSPISGHKSVSWYQQVLGQGPQFIFQYYEKEERGRGNFPDRFSARQFPNYSSELNVNALLLGDSALYLCASSHGRDRGNQPQHFGDGTRLSIL.

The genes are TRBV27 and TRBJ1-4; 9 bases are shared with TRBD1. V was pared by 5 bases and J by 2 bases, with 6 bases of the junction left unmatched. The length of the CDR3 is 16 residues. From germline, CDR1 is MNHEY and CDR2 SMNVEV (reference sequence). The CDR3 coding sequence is TGTGCCAGCAGTCTGGGACAGGGAACGACTAATGAAAAACTGTTTTTT. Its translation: CASSLGQGTTNEKLFF.